The present entry profiles one T cell receptor (beta chain) with its context. This sample was included in a study of blood T cell repertoires in COVID-19. The overall study: Nucleic acid was either cDNA or gDNA, and it came from T cells, B-cell-depleted T cells, or PBMCs.

Clones were read by immunoSEQ multiplex PCR, and TCRdb kept only the in-frame ones, dropping some. The sample contains some 260,000 clones, 75% to 90% of which appear only once. V gave up 3 bases and J gave up 5 bases; unmatched junction bases: 5. The CDR3 sequence is 14 residues long. Germline V gives CDR1 SGDLS, CDR2 YYNGEE. Sequencing input: peripheral blood. This sequence was found in a woman aged 70 to 79 with COVID-19, enrolled during active disease. This chain links TRBV9 with TRBJ1-1, with 9 bases matching TRBD1. The CDR3 spells CASSGWDRATEAFF. In nucleotides, the CDR3 is TGTGCCAGCAGCGGATGGGACAGGGCGACTGAAGCTTTCTTT.